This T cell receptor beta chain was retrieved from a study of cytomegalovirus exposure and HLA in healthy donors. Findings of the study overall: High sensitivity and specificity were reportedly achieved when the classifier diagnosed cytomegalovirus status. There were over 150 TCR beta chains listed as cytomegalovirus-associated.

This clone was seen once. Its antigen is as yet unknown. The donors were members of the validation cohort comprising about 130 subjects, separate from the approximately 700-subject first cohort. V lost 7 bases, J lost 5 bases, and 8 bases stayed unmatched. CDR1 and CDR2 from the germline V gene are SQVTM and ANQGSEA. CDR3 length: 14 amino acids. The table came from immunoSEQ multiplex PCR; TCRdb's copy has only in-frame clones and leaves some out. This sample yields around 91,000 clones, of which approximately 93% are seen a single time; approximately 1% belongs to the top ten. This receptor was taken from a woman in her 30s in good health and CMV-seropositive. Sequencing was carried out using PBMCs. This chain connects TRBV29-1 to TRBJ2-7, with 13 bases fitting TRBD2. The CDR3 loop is CSGRTGTSGDEQYF. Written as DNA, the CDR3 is TGCAGCGGGAGGACGGGGACTAGCGGGGACGAGCAGTACTTC.